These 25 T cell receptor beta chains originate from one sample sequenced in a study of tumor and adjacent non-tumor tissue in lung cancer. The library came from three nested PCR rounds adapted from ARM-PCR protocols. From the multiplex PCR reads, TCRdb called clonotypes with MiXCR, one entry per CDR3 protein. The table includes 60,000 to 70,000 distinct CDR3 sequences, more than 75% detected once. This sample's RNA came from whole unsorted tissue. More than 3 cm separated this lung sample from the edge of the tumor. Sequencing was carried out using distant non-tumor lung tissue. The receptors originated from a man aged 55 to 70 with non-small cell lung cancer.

The chain's CDR3 is CASRPGRLAGMQYF. CDR3 nucleotides: TGTGCCAGTAGACCCGGCAGACTAGCGGGAATGCAGTACTTC. The rearrangement links TRBV6-6 to TRBJ2-7; 11 bases are shared with TRBD2. There are 14 residues in the CDR3. V lost 9 bases and J lost 9; bases outside the gene matches: 13. From germline, CDR1 is MNHNY and CDR2 SVGAGI (reference sequence).

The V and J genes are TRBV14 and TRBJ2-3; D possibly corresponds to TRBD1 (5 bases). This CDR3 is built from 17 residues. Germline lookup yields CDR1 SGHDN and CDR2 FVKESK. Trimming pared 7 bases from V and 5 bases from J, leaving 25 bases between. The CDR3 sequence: CASISEVYAVGVDTQYF. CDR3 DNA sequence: TGTGCCAGCATCTCTGAAGTCTATGCGGTAGGGGTAGATACGCAGTATTTT. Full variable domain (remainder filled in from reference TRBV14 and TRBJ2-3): EAGVTQFPSHSVIEKGQTVTLRCDPISGHDNLYWYRRVMGKEIKFLLHFVKESKQDESGMPNNRFLAERTGGTYSTLKVQPAELEDSGVYFCASISEVYAVGVDTQYFGPGTRLTVL.

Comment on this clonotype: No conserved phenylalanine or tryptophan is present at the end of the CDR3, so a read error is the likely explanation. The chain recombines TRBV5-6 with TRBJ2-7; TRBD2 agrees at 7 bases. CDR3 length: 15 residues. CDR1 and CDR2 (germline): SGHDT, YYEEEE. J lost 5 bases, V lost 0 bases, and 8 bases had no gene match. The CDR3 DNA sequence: TGTGCCAGCAGCTTGGATGTAGGGGAGGGTAACGAGCAGTACCTC. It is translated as CASSLDVGEGNEQYL.

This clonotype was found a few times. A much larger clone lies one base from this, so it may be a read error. Written as DNA, the CDR3 is TGTGCCAGCAGTCGGGGACTAGCGAGCACAGATACGCAGTATTTT. Translated: CASSRGLASTDTQYF. The chain links TRBV28 to TRBJ2-3; 10 bases fit TRBD2. The CDR3 is 15 amino acids. The V gene end was trimmed by 5 bases and the J gene end by 0 bases; junction bases not matched to a gene: 2. The germline V gene has CDR1 MDHEN and CDR2 SYDVKM.

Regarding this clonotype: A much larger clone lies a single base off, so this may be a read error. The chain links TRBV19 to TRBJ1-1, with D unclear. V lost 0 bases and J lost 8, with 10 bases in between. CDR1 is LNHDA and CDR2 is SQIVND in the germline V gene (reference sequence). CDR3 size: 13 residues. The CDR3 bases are TGTGCCAGTAGTATAGAGCCAGCTCCCGAAGCTTTCTTT. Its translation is CASSIEPAPEAFF.

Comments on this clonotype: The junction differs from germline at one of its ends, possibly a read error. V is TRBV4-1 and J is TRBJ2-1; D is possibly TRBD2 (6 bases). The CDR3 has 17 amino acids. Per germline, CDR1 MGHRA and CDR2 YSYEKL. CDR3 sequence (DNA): TGCGCCAGCAGCCAAGATTTTCGCGGGGACTCCTACAATCAGCAGTCCTTC. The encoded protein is CASSQDFRGDSYNQQSF.

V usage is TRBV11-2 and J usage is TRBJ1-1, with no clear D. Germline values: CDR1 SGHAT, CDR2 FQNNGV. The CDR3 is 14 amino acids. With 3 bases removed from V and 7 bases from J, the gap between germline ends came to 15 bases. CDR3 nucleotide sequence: TGTGCCAGCAGCTTGGACCCGAGAGACATTGAAGCTTTCTTT. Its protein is CASSLDPRDIEAFF. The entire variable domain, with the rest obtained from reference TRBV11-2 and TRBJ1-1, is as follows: EAGVAQSPRYKIIEKRQSVAFWCNPISGHATLYWYQQILGQGPKLLIQFQNNGVVDDSQLPKDRFSAERLKGVDSTLKIQPAKLEDSAVYLCASSLDPRDIEAFFGQGTRLTVV.

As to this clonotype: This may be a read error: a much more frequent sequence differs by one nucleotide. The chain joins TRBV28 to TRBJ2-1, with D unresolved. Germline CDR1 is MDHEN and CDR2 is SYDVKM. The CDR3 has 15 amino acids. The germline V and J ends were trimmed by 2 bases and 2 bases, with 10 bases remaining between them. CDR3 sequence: CASSLPLPTYNEQFF. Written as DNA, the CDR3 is TGTGCCAGCAGTTTACCCCTCCCCACCTACAATGAGCAGTTCTTC.

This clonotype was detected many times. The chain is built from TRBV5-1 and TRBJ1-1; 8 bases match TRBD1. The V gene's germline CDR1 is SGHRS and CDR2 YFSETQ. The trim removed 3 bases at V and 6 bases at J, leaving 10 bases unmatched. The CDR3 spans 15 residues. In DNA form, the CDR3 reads TGCGCCAGCAGCTATTTTGGACAGGGAGGCTCTGAAGCTTTCTTT. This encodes CASSYFGQGGSEAFF. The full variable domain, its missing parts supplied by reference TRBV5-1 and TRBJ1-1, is KAGVTQTPRYLIKTRGQQVTLSCSPISGHRSVSWYQQTPGQGLQFLFEYFSETQRNKGNFPGRFSGRQFSNSRSEMNVSTLELGDSALYLCASSYFGQGGSEAFFGQGTRLTVV.

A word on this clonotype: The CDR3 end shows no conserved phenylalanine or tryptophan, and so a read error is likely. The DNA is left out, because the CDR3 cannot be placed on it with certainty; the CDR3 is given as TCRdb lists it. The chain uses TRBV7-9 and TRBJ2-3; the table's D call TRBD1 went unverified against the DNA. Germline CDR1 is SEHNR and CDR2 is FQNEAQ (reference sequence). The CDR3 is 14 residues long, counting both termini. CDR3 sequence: CASSSGRGTDTRYV.

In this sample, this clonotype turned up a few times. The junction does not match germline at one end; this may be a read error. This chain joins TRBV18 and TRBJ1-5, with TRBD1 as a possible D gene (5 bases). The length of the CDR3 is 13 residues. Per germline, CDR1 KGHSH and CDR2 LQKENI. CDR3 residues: CASSGGKDQSQHF. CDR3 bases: TGTGCCAGCTCAGGGGGGAAGGATCAGTCCCAGCATTTT.

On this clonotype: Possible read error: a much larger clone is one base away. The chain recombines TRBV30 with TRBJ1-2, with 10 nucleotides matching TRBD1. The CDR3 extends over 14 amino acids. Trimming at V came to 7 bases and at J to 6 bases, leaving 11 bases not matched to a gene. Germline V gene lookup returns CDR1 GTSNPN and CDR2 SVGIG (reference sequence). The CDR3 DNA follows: TGTGCCTACCCTCCGAGACAGGGGGCGGATGGCTACACCTTC. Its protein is CAYPPRQGADGYTF.

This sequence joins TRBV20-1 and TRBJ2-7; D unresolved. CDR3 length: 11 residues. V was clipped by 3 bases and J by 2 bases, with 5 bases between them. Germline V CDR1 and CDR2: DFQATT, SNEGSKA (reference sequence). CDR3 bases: TGCAGTGCTAGGCGGACCTACGAGCAGTACTTC. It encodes CSARRTYEQYF.

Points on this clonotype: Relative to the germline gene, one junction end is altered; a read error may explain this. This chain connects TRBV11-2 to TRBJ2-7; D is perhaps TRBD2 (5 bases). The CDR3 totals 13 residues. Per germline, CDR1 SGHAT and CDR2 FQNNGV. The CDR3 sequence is CTSSLVASYEQYF. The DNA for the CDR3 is TGTACCAGTAGCTTAGTGGCTAGCTACGAGCAATACTTC.

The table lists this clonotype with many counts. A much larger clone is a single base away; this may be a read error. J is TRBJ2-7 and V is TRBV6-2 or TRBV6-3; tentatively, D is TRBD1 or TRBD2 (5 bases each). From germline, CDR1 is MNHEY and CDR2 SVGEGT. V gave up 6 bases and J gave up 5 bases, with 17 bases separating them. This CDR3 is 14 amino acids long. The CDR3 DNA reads TGTGCCAGCAGAGAGCCGGGACGGGGCCACGAGCAGTACTTC. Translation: CASREPGRGHEQYF.

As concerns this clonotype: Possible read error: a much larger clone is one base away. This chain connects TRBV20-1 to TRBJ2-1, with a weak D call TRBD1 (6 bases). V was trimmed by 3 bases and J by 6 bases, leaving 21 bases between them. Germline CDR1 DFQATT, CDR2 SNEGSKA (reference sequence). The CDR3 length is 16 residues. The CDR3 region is CSASSIRGPRANEQFF. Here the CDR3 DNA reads TGCAGTGCTAGTAGTATCAGGGGCCCCCGGGCCAATGAGCAGTTCTTC.

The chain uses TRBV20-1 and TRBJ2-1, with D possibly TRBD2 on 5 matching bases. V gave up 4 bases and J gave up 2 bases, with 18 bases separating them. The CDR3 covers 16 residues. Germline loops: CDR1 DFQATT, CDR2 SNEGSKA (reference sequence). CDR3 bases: TGCAGTGCTACGTCCTCACAAGCGGAGACCTACAATGAGCAGTTCTTC. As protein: CSATSSQAETYNEQFF.

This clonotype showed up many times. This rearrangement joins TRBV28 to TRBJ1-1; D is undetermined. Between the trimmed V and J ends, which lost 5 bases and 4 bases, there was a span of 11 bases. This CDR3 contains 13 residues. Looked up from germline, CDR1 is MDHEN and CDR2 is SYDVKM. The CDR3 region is CASSRTDGTEAFF. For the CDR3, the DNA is TGTGCCAGCAGTCGGACGGACGGCACTGAAGCTTTCTTT.

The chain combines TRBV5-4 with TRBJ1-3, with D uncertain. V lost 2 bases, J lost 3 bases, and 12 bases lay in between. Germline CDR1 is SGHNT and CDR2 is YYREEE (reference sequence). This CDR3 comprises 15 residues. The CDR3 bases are TGTGCCAGCAGCTTTGAGGAAAGGGTTGGAAACACCATATATTTT. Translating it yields CASSFEERVGNTIYF. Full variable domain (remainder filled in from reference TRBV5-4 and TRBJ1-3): ETGVTQSPTHLIKTRGQQVTLRCSSQSGHNTVSWYQQALGQGPQFIFQYYREEENGRGNFPPRFSGLQFPNYSSELNVNALELDDSALYLCASSFEERVGNTIYFGEGSWLTVV.

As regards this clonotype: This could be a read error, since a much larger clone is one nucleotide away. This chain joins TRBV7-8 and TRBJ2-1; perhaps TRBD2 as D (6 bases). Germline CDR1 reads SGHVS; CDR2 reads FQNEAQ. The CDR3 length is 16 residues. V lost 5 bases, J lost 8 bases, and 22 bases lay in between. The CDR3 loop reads CASSLDNGSSPHEQFF. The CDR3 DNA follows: TGTGCCAGCAGCCTGGATAACGGGAGTTCCCCCCATGAGCAGTTCTTC.

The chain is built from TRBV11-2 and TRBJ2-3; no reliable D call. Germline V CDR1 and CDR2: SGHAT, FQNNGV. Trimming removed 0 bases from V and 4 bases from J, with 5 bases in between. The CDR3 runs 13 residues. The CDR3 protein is CASSLDRPDTQYF. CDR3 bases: TGTGCCAGCAGCTTAGATCGGCCAGATACGCAGTATTTT.

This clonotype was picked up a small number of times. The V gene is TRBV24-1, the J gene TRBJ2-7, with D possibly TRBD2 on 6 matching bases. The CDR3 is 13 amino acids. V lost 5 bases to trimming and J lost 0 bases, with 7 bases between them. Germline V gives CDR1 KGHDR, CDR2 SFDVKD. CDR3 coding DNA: TGTGCCACCAGTGTCGGGGGCTCCTACGAGCAGTACTTC. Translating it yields CATSVGGSYEQYF.

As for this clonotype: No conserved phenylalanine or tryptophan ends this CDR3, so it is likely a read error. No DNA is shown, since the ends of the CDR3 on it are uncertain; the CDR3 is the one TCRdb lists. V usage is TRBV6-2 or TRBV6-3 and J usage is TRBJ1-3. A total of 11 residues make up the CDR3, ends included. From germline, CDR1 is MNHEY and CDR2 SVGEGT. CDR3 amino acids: CASGSGTDASY.

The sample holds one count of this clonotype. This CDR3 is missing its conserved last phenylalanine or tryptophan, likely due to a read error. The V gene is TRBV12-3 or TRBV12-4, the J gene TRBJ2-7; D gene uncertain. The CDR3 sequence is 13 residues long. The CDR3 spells CANSFGNAYEQYS. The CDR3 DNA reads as TGTGCCAACAGTTTCGGCAACGCCTACGAGCAGTACTCC.

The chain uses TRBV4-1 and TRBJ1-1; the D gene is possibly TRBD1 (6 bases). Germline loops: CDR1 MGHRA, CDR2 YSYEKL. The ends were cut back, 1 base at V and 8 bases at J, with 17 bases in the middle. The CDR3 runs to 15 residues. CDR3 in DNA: TGCGCCAGCAGCCAAGGGCAGACCCGGGACATCGAAGCTTTCTTT. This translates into CASSQGQTRDIEAFF.